The present entry profiles one TCR beta chain with its context. TCR beta rearrangements were amplified from peripheral blood genomic DNA. The data originate from a study of T cell repertoires in aging, cancer and after chemotherapy. Study as a whole: Healthy donor repertoires were recorded over several months to years and showed clear clonal overlap.

Multiplex touch-down PCR with TRB-A/B primers amplified rearranged V-D-J TRB sequences. Each CDR3 protein is one row after TCRdb ran MiXCR on the multiplex PCR reads. The table shows 600 to 650 distinct CDR3 sequences, with around 50% occurring only once. V was pared by 7 bases and J by 1 base, with 2 bases of the junction left unmatched. The V gene's germline CDR1 is SQVTM and CDR2 ANQGSEA. The CDR3 consists of 12 residues. This sequence originates from a human donor in good health. The gene calls are TRBV29-1 and TRBJ2-3; TRBD1 matches at 7 bases. The specimen was blood. The CDR3 sequence: CSADRGTDTQYF. Here the CDR3 DNA reads TGCAGCGCCGACAGGGGCACAGATACGCAGTATTTT.